This T cell receptor beta chain was recovered during a study of OX40 agonist ivuxolimab in advanced cancers. Study information: Participants averaged approximately 65 years of age (range about 23 to 80) and were around 83% male. People who had prior anti-PD-1, anti-PD-L1 or anti-CTLA-4 therapy could take part, and around 43% had some.

As to this clone: The antigen is not known.

Study-level points and caveats: Average numbers of expanded clones were greater in CD8+ T cells than in CD4+. Part of the nonresponder group also had normalized T-cell clonal expansion that was low.

This CDR3 has 18 amino acids. V was pared by 7 bases and J by 0 bases, with 19 bases between. From germline, CDR1 is WSHSY and CDR2 SAAADI. Generated by immunoSEQ multiplex PCR, the TCRdb table keeps only in-frame clones and is missing some. The sample consists of 57,000 or so clones, 70% to 90% of them appearing once. The receptor was isolated from an adult with an advanced solid tumor such as melanoma, head and neck, liver or kidney cancer. The chain has TRBV10-2 and TRBJ2-6; D is tentatively TRBD1 or TRBD2 (6 bases each). The material was CD4+ or CD8+ T cells sorted from blood, obtained in a trial of the OX40 agonist ivuxolimab. The CDR3 protein is CASMITGARASGANVLTF. As DNA, the CDR3 is TGCGCCAGCATGATCACGGGGGCGAGGGCCTCTGGGGCCAACGTCCTGACTTTC.